This passage covers 28 T cell receptor beta chains from one sample sequenced in a study of OX40 agonist ivuxolimab in advanced cancers. Library prep was done by the immunoSEQ multiplex PCR assay. Here the immuneACCESS table is served through TCRdb, limited to in-frame sequences with V and J called. Missing clones are a known gap in these copies; in checked studies unresolved V genes cover under half, and the rest lacks a known reason. Recorded for this sample are some 94,000 clones; around nine tenths of them occurred a single time. Of the sample, approximately 0.78% falls within the top ten clones. The specimen was CD4+ or CD8+ T cells sorted from blood, collected in a trial of the OX40 agonist ivuxolimab. These receptors were obtained from an adult with an advanced solid tumor such as melanoma, head and neck, liver or kidney cancer.

The rearrangement links TRBV11-3 to TRBJ2-3; D assignment may be TRBD1 or TRBD2 (5 bases each). Germline-derived CDR1 and CDR2 are SGHNT and YENEEA. The CDR3 spans 15 residues. Between the trimmed V and J ends, which lost 1 base and 6 bases, there was a span of 14 bases. The CDR3 sequence: CASSLGTPEGDTQYF. In nucleotides, the CDR3 is TGTGCCAGCAGCTTAGGGACCCCCGAGGGGGATACGCAGTATTTT. Complete variable domain (other parts from reference TRBV11-3 and TRBJ2-3): EAGVVQSPRYKIIEKKQPVAFWCNPISGHNTLYWYLQNLGQGPELLIRYENEEAVDDSQLPKDRFSAERLKGVDSTLKIQPAELGDSAVYLCASSLGTPEGDTQYFGPGTRLTVL.

The chain employs TRBV28 and TRBJ2-5, with 11 bases aligning to TRBD2. Germline V gene sequence: CDR1 MDHEN, CDR2 SYDVKM. CDR3 length: 19 amino acids. The trim removed 6 bases at V and 4 bases at J, leaving 19 bases unmatched. In DNA form, the CDR3 reads TGTGCCAGCAGACTCAAGGGAGTAGCGGGAGGGATTGGGCGAGAGACCCAGTACTTC. It yields the protein CASRLKGVAGGIGRETQYF.

A few counts support this clone. The gene calls are TRBV19 and TRBJ1-4; D ambiguous. Germline CDR1 is LNHDA and CDR2 is SQIVND (reference sequence). V lost 7 bases and J lost 1, with 7 bases in between. The CDR3 length is 13 residues. The CDR3 DNA reads as TGTGCCAGTACCTGGGGAACTAATGAAAAACTGTTTTTT. It translates to CASTWGTNEKLFF. The variable domain in full, with the rest retrieved from reference TRBV19 and TRBJ1-4, is DGGITQSPKYLFRKEGQNVTLSCEQNLNHDAMYWYRQDPGQGLRLIYYSQIVNDFQKGDIAEGYSVSREKKESFPLTVTSAQKNPTAFYLCASTWGTNEKLFFGSGTQLSVL.

V is TRBV7-2 and J is TRBJ1-1; the D is unclear. V lost 1 base and J 6 bases, leaving 18 bases between the germline ends. The CDR3 has 16 amino acids. From germline, CDR1 is SGHTA and CDR2 FQGNSA. The CDR3 sequence: CASSLDIPGNGAEAFF. In DNA form, the CDR3 reads TGTGCCAGCAGCTTAGATATACCGGGGAATGGAGCTGAAGCTTTCTTT.

The chain uses TRBV28 and TRBJ1-2, with D perhaps TRBD1 (6 bases). There are 15 residues in the CDR3. With 7 bases removed from V and 1 base from J, the gap between germline ends came to 16 bases. The germline V gene has CDR1 MDHEN and CDR2 SYDVKM. CDR3 region: CASTPGAGDNYGYTF. The CDR3 DNA reads as TGTGCCAGCACCCCGGGGGCAGGAGATAACTATGGCTACACCTTC.

This clone came up once. The chain uses TRBV7-9 and TRBJ2-1; TRBD2 aligns across 10 bases. The CDR3 runs to 16 residues. V trimming: 5 bases; J trimming: 6 bases; junction bases outside the gene matches: 10. In germline, CDR1 is SEHNR, CDR2 FQNEAQ (reference sequence). As DNA, the CDR3 is TGTGCCAGCAGCCTCCGGGGGGGACTAGCGTTCAATGAGCAGTTCTTC. Translating it yields CASSLRGGLAFNEQFF.

V is TRBV7-6 and J is TRBJ2-5, with 9 bases aligning to TRBD1. From germline, CDR1 is SGHVS and CDR2 FNYEAQ. The J segment lost 1 base and the V segment lost 1 base, leaving 4 bases of the junction unmatched. This CDR3 spans 16 amino acids. DNA of the CDR3: TGTGCCAGCAGCTTAGGGGACAGGGAGCGCCAAGAGACCCAGTACTTC. Encoded protein: CASSLGDRERQETQYF.

The V and J genes are TRBV7-2 and TRBJ2-2; D might be TRBD2 (6 bases). The CDR3 is 15 amino acids. Germline CDR1 reads SGHTA; CDR2 reads FQGNSA. V was shortened by 3 bases and J by 3 bases, with 11 bases between the two germline ends. The CDR3 spells CASSLEGPDTGELFF. The CDR3 DNA reads as TGTGCCAGCAGCTTGGAGGGCCCGGACACCGGGGAGCTGTTTTTT.

The chain links TRBV10-1 to TRBJ1-1, with D uncertain. Trimming pared 9 bases from V and 7 bases from J, leaving 15 bases between. There are 12 residues in the CDR3. Per the germline V gene, CDR1 is WNHNN and CDR2 is SYGVQD (reference sequence). In DNA, the CDR3 is TGCGCCAGGGCTCTGGGATTGGATGAAGCTTTCTTT. Protein product: CARALGLDEAFF.

The rearrangement uses TRBV15 and TRBJ1-2; D remains ambiguous. V lost 0 bases and J 4 bases, leaving 9 bases between the germline ends. The CDR3 totals 14 residues. Per germline, CDR1 LNHNV and CDR2 YYDKDF (reference sequence). CDR3 DNA: TGTGCCACCAGCAGAGATCCGGGAAGCTATGGCTACACCTTC. Translation: CATSRDPGSYGYTF.

The rearrangement joins TRBV5-1 to TRBJ1-2; D may be TRBD1 (5 bases). Looked up from germline, CDR1 is SGHRS and CDR2 is YFSETQ. This CDR3 region has 16 residues. V dropped 0 bases and J dropped 3 bases, with 15 bases sitting between them. The CDR3, as DNA: TGCGCCAGCAGCTTGGCCTTGATGGGGGTTGACTATGGCTACACCTTC. Protein product: CASSLALMGVDYGYTF.

The chain recombines TRBV30 with TRBJ1-1; possibly TRBD1 for D (6 bases). Trimming removed 6 bases from V and 11 bases from J, with 25 bases in between. Germline loops: CDR1 GTSNPN, CDR2 SVGIG (reference sequence). This CDR3 has 14 amino acids. Here the CDR3 reads CACLFSRGSGAAFF. In DNA form, the CDR3 reads TGTGCCTGCCTCTTTAGCAGGGGTTCGGGGGCGGCTTTCTTT.

The rearrangement uses TRBV27 and TRBJ2-7, with TRBD2 matching over 7 bases. The CDR3 loop spans 14 amino acids. Germline trimming cut 10 bases from V and 1 base from J; bases unmatched to any gene: 10. The germline V gene encodes CDR1 MNHEY and CDR2 SMNVEV (reference sequence). The CDR3 nucleotides are TGTGCCACCTTAAGGACTAGGGGATCCTACGAGCAGTACTTC. Encoded protein: CATLRTRGSYEQYF.

The chain links TRBV6-6 to TRBJ2-7; possible D gene TRBD1, 6 bases. CDR3 size: 14 residues. CDR1 and CDR2 from the germline V gene are MNHNY and SVGAGI (reference sequence). Trimming removed 5 bases at V and 5 bases at J, with 16 bases between. CDR3 coding DNA: TGTGCCAGCAGTAAAAGGACAGAACAACACGAGCAGTACTTC. Its protein product is CASSKRTEQHEQYF.

The chain couples TRBV11-3 to TRBJ2-1; 7 bases match TRBD1. Germline V CDR1 and CDR2: SGHNT, YENEEA. J gave up 4 bases and V 5 bases, and 14 bases lay outside the gene matches. The CDR3 covers 17 residues. This chain's CDR3 is CASSPRTGSQPYNEQFF. In DNA form, the CDR3 reads TGTGCCAGCAGCCCCAGGACAGGATCACAACCGTACAATGAGCAGTTCTTC.

The genes are TRBV19 and TRBJ1-1, with 7 positions matching TRBD1. This CDR3 contains 13 residues. Germline-derived CDR1 and CDR2 are LNHDA and SQIVND (reference sequence). V shed 4 bases and J 8 bases; nucleotides not matched to a gene: 7. The CDR3 loop is CASSNTGTAEAFF. Here the CDR3 DNA reads TGTGCCAGTAGTAATACCGGGACAGCGGAAGCTTTCTTT.

This sequence joins TRBV18 and TRBJ1-1; a weak D match, TRBD1 (6 bases). The germline gives CDR1 KGHSH, CDR2 LQKENI. This CDR3 spans 14 amino acids. V was clipped by 6 bases and J by 1 base, with 12 bases between them. The CDR3 loop is CASSEGVRNTEAFF. The CDR3 DNA sequence: TGTGCCAGCTCCGAGGGGGTAAGGAACACTGAAGCTTTCTTT.

The chain employs TRBV10-3 and TRBJ1-5; a weak D match, TRBD1 (5 bases). V was shortened by 6 bases and J by 7 bases, with 19 bases between the two germline ends. This CDR3 is 15 amino acids long. From germline, CDR1 is ENHRY and CDR2 SYGVKD. The CDR3 is CAIREGDADVQPQHF. The CDR3 nucleotides are TGTGCCATCAGGGAAGGGGACGCGGACGTCCAGCCCCAGCATTTT.

V is TRBV15 and J is TRBJ1-2; D unclear. Germline V gene data show CDR1 as LNHNV and CDR2 as YYDKDF (reference sequence). The CDR3 consists of 13 residues. The V and J ends lost 3 bases and 7 bases respectively, with 12 bases between them. The CDR3 is CATSRGPRGGYTF. The CDR3 DNA is TGTGCCACCAGCAGGGGTCCCCGCGGTGGCTACACCTTC.

The chain couples TRBV5-1 to TRBJ1-2, with TRBD1 identical over 12 bases. J gave up 5 bases and V 4 bases, and 6 bases lay outside the gene matches. This CDR3 spans 15 amino acids. The germline CDR1 and CDR2 sequences are SGHRS and YFSETQ. CDR3 coding DNA: TGCGCCAGCAGCCGGGACAGGGGGCGCGGGTATGGCTACACCTTC. Its protein is CASSRDRGRGYGYTF.

This CDR3 is CASSLGTSGTTDTQYF. The CDR3 coding sequence is TGTGCCAGCAGCCTCGGGACTAGCGGGACCACAGATACGCAGTATTTT. This chain links TRBV7-3 with TRBJ2-3; 13 nucleotides agree with TRBD2. The V and J ends lost 5 bases and 2 bases, in that order; junction bases with no gene match: 4. The germline V gene encodes CDR1 SGHTA and CDR2 FQGTGA. The length of the CDR3 is 16 residues.

The CDR3 here is CASSLLAGASSYEQYF. The DNA of the CDR3 is TGCGCCAGCAGCTTACTAGCGGGAGCGTCCTCCTACGAGCAGTACTTC. The chain is built from TRBV5-1 and TRBJ2-7, with 11 nucleotides matching TRBD2. CDR3 length equals 16 residues. The germline CDR1 and CDR2 sequences are SGHRS and YFSETQ. Trimming at V came to 2 bases and at J to 0 bases, leaving 4 bases not matched to a gene. Full variable domain (remainder filled in from reference TRBV5-1 and TRBJ2-7): KAGVTQTPRYLIKTRGQQVTLSCSPISGHRSVSWYQQTPGQGLQFLFEYFSETQRNKGNFPGRFSGRQFSNSRSEMNVSTLELGDSALYLCASSLLAGASSYEQYFGPGTRLTVT.

This chain links TRBV5-5 with TRBJ1-1; TRBD1 matches at 8 bases. J gave up 5 bases and V 0 bases, and 3 bases lay outside the gene matches. The CDR3 runs 14 residues. Germline assignment: CDR1 SGHKS and CDR2 YYEKEE (reference sequence). CDR3 region: CASSLGTGNTEAFF. CDR3 nucleotides: TGTGCCAGCAGCTTGGGGACAGGGAATACTGAAGCTTTCTTT.

The genes are TRBV11-3 and TRBJ2-2; D unclear. The germline V gene has CDR1 SGHNT and CDR2 YENEEA. The CDR3 sequence is 15 residues long. V gave up 3 bases and J gave up 0 bases, with 8 bases separating them. The DNA of the CDR3 is TGTGCCAGCAGCTTTGGCGTATCGAACACCGGGGAGCTGTTTTTT. This encodes CASSFGVSNTGELFF.

This rearrangement joins TRBV30 to TRBJ1-2; no reliable D call. V was cut by 0 bases and J by 4 bases, with 9 bases left in between. The CDR3 runs to 13 residues. CDR1 is GTSNPN and CDR2 is SVGIG in the germline V gene (reference sequence). Written as DNA, the CDR3 is TGTGCCTGGAGTGTGACGGGGTCCTATGGCTACACCTTC. Translation: CAWSVTGSYGYTF.

This clone has a single count. The chain combines TRBV11-3 with TRBJ2-1, with 13 bases lining up with TRBD2. CDR1 is SGHNT and CDR2 is YENEEA in the germline V gene. CDR3 size: 17 residues. With V trimmed by 0 bases and J by 7 bases, 6 bases remained unmatched. Here the CDR3 DNA reads TGTGCCAGCAGCTTAGACGGACTAGCGGGAGACAGGAATGAGCAGTTCTTC. It codes for CASSLDGLAGDRNEQFF.

The V gene is TRBV19, the J gene TRBJ2-3; unclear D gene. The V gene lost 1 base and the J gene lost 5 bases, with 4 bases spanning the gap. Per germline, CDR1 LNHDA and CDR2 SQIVND (reference sequence). The CDR3 is 12 residues long. CDR3 DNA: TGTGCCAGTAGTATAGCTGAAGATACGCAGTATTTT. As protein: CASSIAEDTQYF. Filled out from reference TRBV19 and TRBJ2-3, the complete variable domain reads DGGITQSPKYLFRKEGQNVTLSCEQNLNHDAMYWYRQDPGQGLRLIYYSQIVNDFQKGDIAEGYSVSREKKESFPLTVTSAQKNPTAFYLCASSIAEDTQYFGPGTRLTVL.

CDR3 bases: TGTGCCAGCAGTCCCGGGACAGTGAACACTGAAGCTTTCTTT. It specifies CASSPGTVNTEAFF. This sequence joins TRBV6-1 and TRBJ1-1, with 7 bases matching TRBD1. The V segment lost 5 bases and the J segment 0 bases; nucleotides outside the gene matches: 3. This CDR3 has 14 residues. Germline CDR1 MNHNS, CDR2 SASEGT.